This entry lists 15 T cell receptor beta chains sequenced from one sample in a study of long-term antiretroviral therapy in people with HIV. Researchers ran immunoSEQ v3.0 at survey level. The repertoire was sequenced with immunoSEQ multiplex PCR; TCRdb's copy has only in-frame clones and lacks some. The sample lists roughly 21,000 clones, around 86% seen once, with 6.5% to 10% in the top ten. This material consisted of unsorted PBMCs, taken 0.2 years before starting antiretroviral therapy. The receptors were sampled from a man aged 18-30 years with HIV.

The chain recombines TRBV7-6 with TRBJ2-2; TRBD2 aligns across 9 bases. This CDR3 spans 18 amino acids. The ends lost 6 bases at V and 0 bases at J; junction bases unmatched: 11. The germline V gene has CDR1 SGHVS and CDR2 FNYEAQ. CDR3 DNA sequence: TGTGCCAGCAGTACACCATTAGCGGGGGCCGCGAACACCGGGGAGCTGTTTTTT. It encodes CASSTPLAGAANTGELFF. Full variable domain (outside the CDR3, taken from reference TRBV7-6 and TRBJ2-2): GAGVSQSPRYKVTKRGQDVALRCDPISGHVSLYWYRQALGQGPEFLTYFNYEAQQDKSGLPNDRFSAERPEGSISTLTIQRTEQRDSAMYRCASSTPLAGAANTGELFFGEGSRLTVL.

The chain links TRBV6-5 to TRBJ2-7, with a possible D match to TRBD1 (5 bases). The V gene's germline CDR1 is MNHEY and CDR2 SVGAGI. The CDR3 is made up of 14 amino acids. With 9 bases removed from V and 2 bases from J, the gap between germline ends came to 17 bases. The CDR3 coding sequence is TGTGCCAGTGGGATTTCAGGGTCGGCCTACGAGCAGTACTTC. This sequence encodes CASGISGSAYEQYF.

This clone was counted a single time. The chain employs TRBV6-6 and TRBJ1-3; D might be TRBD1 (5 bases). CDR1 is MNHNY, CDR2 SVGAGI, per germline (reference sequence). Trimming removed 7 bases at V and 4 bases at J, with 20 bases between. CDR3 size: 16 residues. The CDR3: CASIKSAGFNGNTIYF. DNA for the CDR3: TGTGCCAGCATTAAATCCGCAGGGTTTAACGGAAACACCATATATTTT.

V is TRBV9 and J is TRBJ2-5, with D maybe TRBD2 (6 bases). Germline assignment: CDR1 SGDLS and CDR2 YYNGEE. V was pared by 5 bases and J by 6 bases, with 14 bases between. The CDR3 loop spans 13 amino acids. This CDR3 reads CASSAGGLKTQYF. The DNA of the CDR3 is TGTGCCAGCAGTGCCGGGGGTCTGAAGACCCAGTACTTC.

J is TRBJ2-3 and V is TRBV12-5; 7 positions match TRBD2. The ends lost 5 bases at V and 5 bases at J; junction bases unmatched: 10. The CDR3 runs 15 residues. CDR1 is LGHNT and CDR2 is FRNRAP in the germline V gene. CDR3 bases: TGTGCTAGTGGTCTTCTTAGCGGGTATGGAGATACGCAGTATTTT. It specifies CASGLLSGYGDTQYF.

The CDR3 DNA reads TGTGCCAGCAGCTTGGAAAGACTAGCGGGAGGGACAGATACGCAGTATTTT. Protein product: CASSLERLAGGTDTQYF. This rearrangement joins TRBV5-4 to TRBJ2-3, with TRBD2 matching over 14 bases. Losses at the gene ends were 0 bases for V and 3 bases for J; bases not matched to a gene: 3. The germline CDR1 and CDR2 sequences are SGHNT and YYREEE (reference sequence). The CDR3 is 17 amino acids.

The chain joins TRBV7-9 to TRBJ2-1; 10 bases fit TRBD1. This CDR3 contains 17 residues. Germline-derived CDR1 and CDR2 are SEHNR and FQNEAQ (reference sequence). V was clipped by 5 bases and J by 7 bases; unmatched bases: 14. The CDR3 sequence: CASSRYTTGQGTNEQFF. CDR3 bases: TGTGCCAGCAGCCGATACACGACGGGACAGGGGACTAATGAGCAGTTCTTC.

The chain uses TRBV23-1 and TRBJ1-5; D gene ambiguous. TRBV23-1 is an ORF, and what it does is uncertain. There are 15 residues in the CDR3. The germline V and J ends were trimmed by 1 base and 4 bases, with 11 bases remaining between them. The CDR3 bases are TGCGCCAGCAGTCAATGCCCTGCAAGGAATCAGCCCCAGCATTTT. Amino acids: CASSQCPARNQPQHF.

In this sample, this clone turned up a few times. The chain joins TRBV6-1 to TRBJ2-7, with 9 bases fitting TRBD1. The CDR3 consists of 12 residues. The germline CDR1 and CDR2 sequences are MNHNS and SASEGT. J lost 8 bases, V lost 11 bases, and 10 bases had no gene match. The CDR3 DNA follows: TGTGCCGCCCGGACAGGGGAAAGAAAGCAGTACTTC. It codes for CAARTGERKQYF.

The rearrangement links TRBV18 to TRBJ2-2; 7 bases are shared with TRBD1. Germline loops: CDR1 KGHSH, CDR2 LQKENI. V was pared by 6 bases and J by 1 base, with 5 bases of the junction left unmatched. The CDR3 has 15 residues. Written as DNA, the CDR3 is TGTGCCAGCTCCCCCCGGACAGGGAACACCGGGGAGCTGTTTTTT. Its protein product is CASSPRTGNTGELFF.

The chain has TRBV5-5 and TRBJ2-5, with unresolved D. Matching the DNA end better, TRBJ2-7 makes the J call doubtful. The V gene's germline CDR1 is SGHKS and CDR2 YYEKEE (reference sequence). The CDR3 has 11 residues. DNA for the CDR3: TGTGCCAGCAGCTGGTCCTACGAGCAGTACTTC. It yields the protein CASSWSYEQYF.

The chain joins TRBV6-1 to TRBJ1-6; D uncertain. The CDR3 contains 15 residues. Germline CDR1 MNHNS, CDR2 SASEGT. The V end was cut by 1 base, the J end by 9 bases, with 13 bases between. CDR3 sequence reads: CASSEVARTGSPLHF. Here the CDR3 DNA reads TGTGCCAGCAGTGAAGTGGCTCGGACGGGTTCACCCCTCCACTTT.

This clone has just one count. The chain has TRBV29-1 and TRBJ2-1, with 7 bases lining up with TRBD1. V dropped 4 bases and J dropped 10; count of bases not matched to a gene: 7. Germline V gene sequence: CDR1 SQVTM, CDR2 ANQGSEA. This CDR3 is 12 amino acids long. The CDR3 DNA sequence: TGCAGCGTTGGAGACAGGGTTGAGGAGCAGTTCTTC. Its translation is CSVGDRVEEQFF.

The J gene is TRBJ1-1, the V gene TRBV7-9; tentative D call: TRBD1 (6 bases). The CDR3 runs 14 residues. The germline CDR1 and CDR2 sequences are SEHNR and FQNEAQ (reference sequence). V lost 6 bases to trimming and J lost 0 bases, with 11 bases between them. In nucleotides, the CDR3 is TGTGCCAGCAGTTCCCGACAGGTGAACACTGAAGCTTTCTTT. Translated: CASSSRQVNTEAFF.

The chain uses TRBV6-5 and TRBJ1-4; 7 positions match TRBD1. CDR3 length: 15 residues. In germline, CDR1 is MNHEY, CDR2 SVGAGI. Trimming at V came to 2 bases and at J to 3 bases, leaving 3 bases not matched to a gene. CDR3 sequence reads: CASSYDGTANEKLFF. CDR3 DNA: TGTGCCAGCAGTTACGACGGGACAGCTAATGAAAAACTGTTTTTT.